The present TCR beta chain was sequenced within a study of T-cell memory formation after mild COVID-19. Study conclusions and caveats: Second-wave clones that peaked on day 37 lacked confirmed SARS-CoV-2 specificity.

Trimming cost V 0 bases and J 4 bases, with 10 bases left between them. Looked up from germline, CDR1 is LNHNV and CDR2 is YYDKDF (reference sequence). This CDR3 region has 15 residues. Researchers used 5'RACE with constant-segment primers to make TCR alpha and TCR beta cDNA libraries that carry sample barcodes and UMIs. A single record per CDR3 protein comes from TCRdb applying MiXCR to the 5' RACE reads. Of some 250,000 distinct CDR3 sequences in the sample, over 8.5% were seen once. This clonotype was counted between two and nine times. Its antigen is not identified. The sequenced material came from PBMCs or a T cell subset sorted from them (not recorded which). The chain recombines TRBV15 with TRBJ2-1; no firm D call. The receptor's source is a man aged 18 to 29 who had mild COVID-19 (a few samples of this study predate the infection). Cell type and time point are not known. The CDR3 reads CATSRDRERYNEQFF. In DNA form, the CDR3 reads TGTGCCACCAGCAGAGATCGCGAGAGGTACAATGAGCAGTTCTTC.